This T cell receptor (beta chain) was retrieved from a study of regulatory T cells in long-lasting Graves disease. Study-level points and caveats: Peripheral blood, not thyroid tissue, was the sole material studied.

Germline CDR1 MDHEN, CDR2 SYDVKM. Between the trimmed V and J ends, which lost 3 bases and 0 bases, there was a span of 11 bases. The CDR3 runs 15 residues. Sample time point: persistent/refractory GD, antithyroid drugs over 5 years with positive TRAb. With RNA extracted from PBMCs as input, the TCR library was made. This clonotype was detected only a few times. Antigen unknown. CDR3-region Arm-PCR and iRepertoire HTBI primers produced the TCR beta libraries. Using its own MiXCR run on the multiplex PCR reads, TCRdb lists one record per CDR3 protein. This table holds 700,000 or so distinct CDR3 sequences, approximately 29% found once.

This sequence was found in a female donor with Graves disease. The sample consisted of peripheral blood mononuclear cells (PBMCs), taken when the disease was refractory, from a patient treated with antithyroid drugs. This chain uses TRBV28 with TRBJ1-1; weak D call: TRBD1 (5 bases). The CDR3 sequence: CASSFQTVMNTEAFF. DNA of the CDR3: TGTGCCAGCAGTTTTCAGACAGTCATGAACACTGAAGCTTTCTTT.